The rows below give T cell receptor beta chains drawn from one sample of a study of response to subunit inactivated influenza vaccine. TCRdb re-called the RT-PCR reads with MiXCR, one entry per CDR3 protein. This table holds around 500,000 distinct CDR3 sequences, approximately 11% found once. Sequences were derived from PBMCs from blood, sampled roughly 45 days after vaccination. These receptors were collected from a man in his fifties or sixties who received an inactivated influenza vaccine. Both conserved end residues are part of each CDR3. The D gene is left open where the match is weak. Clone size is shown for a subset of rows, as once, few, many or a class of expanded clone.

d_call clone_size j_call v_call cdr3_nt cdr3_aa
- few TRBJ2-6 TRBV11-1 TGTGCCAGCAGCCCAGGGAACAGGCGATATTCTGGGGCCAACGTCCTGACTTTC CASSPGNRRYSGANVLTF
- - TRBJ1-4 TRBV5-5 TGTGCCAGCAGCTCGTTTAGCAGGACAACTAATGAAAAACTGTTTTTT CASSSFSRTTNEKLFF
TRBD1 many TRBJ2-7 TRBV6-5 TGTGCCAGCAGTTATGACAGGGAGTACGAGCAGTACTTC CASSYDREYEQYF
- few TRBJ2-7 TRBV27 TGTGCCAGCAGTCGCCCGGGGGTCGGCTCCTACGAGCAGTACTTC CASSRPGVGSYEQYF
TRBD1 many TRBJ1-3 TRBV20-1 TGCAGTGCTAGAGATGACCACAGGGGAGGAAACACCATATATTTT CSARDDHRGGNTIYF
- few TRBJ2-2 TRBV5-1 TGCGCCAGCGAGGACACCGGGGAGCTGTTTTTT CASEDTGELFF
TRBD2 - TRBJ2-1 TRBV7-9 TGTGCCAGCAGCCTCCGACTAGCGGGGGGCCACTACAATGAGCAGTTCTTC CASSLRLAGGHYNEQFF
- few TRBJ2-7 TRBV10-3 TGTGCCATCAGTGAGTCGGCAGGGGCCGGCTACGAGCAGTACTTC CAISESAGAGYEQYF
- few TRBJ1-1 TRBV4-3 TGCGCCAGCAGCTCCAATCTCAGAAGGTCCGTAATGAACACTGAAGCTTTCTTT CASSSNLRRSVMNTEAFF
TRBD1 - TRBJ2-1 TRBV10-3 TGTGCCATCAGTGACCGGGACAGGGCTTACAATGAGCAGTTCTTC CAISDRDRAYNEQFF
TRBD2 few TRBJ2-1 TRBV6-2/TRBV6-3 TGTGCCAGCACACGGGGGGGCATTTACAATGAGCAGTTCTTC CASTRGGIYNEQFF
- few TRBJ1-1 TRBV29-1 TGCAGCGTTATCACCGGACGGTACACTGAAGCTTTCTTT CSVITGRYTEAFF
- - TRBJ2-7 TRBV29-1 TGCAGCACCCGAACAGTGAACTACGAGCAGTACTTC CSTRTVNYEQYF
- few TRBJ1-3 TRBV12-3/TRBV12-4 TGTGCCAGCAGTCGACAAGGGGGAGCAGACACCATATATTTT CASSRQGGADTIYF
TRBD1 few TRBJ1-1 TRBV6-1 TGTGCCAGCAGTCCTACGATACAGGGGGGAGAAGCTTTCTTT CASSPTIQGGEAFF
- - TRBJ1-2 TRBV12-3/TRBV12-4 TGTGCCAGCAGTTTGATGCGCTATGGCTACACCTTC CASSLMRYGYTF
TRBD1 many TRBJ1-5 TRBV5-1 TGCGCCAGCAGACCGGGACAGGAGATTAATCAGCCCCAGCATTTT CASRPGQEINQPQHF
- few TRBJ2-5 TRBV10-3 TGTGCCATCAGTGCACACAGAAGCCAAGAGACCCAGTACTTC CAISAHRSQETQYF
TRBD1 many TRBJ2-5 TRBV20-1 TGCAGTGCTAGAGGTGACAGGGGGTACCAAGAGACCCAGTACTTC CSARGDRGYQETQYF
- few TRBJ2-7 TRBV7-2 TGTGCCAGCAGCTTAAGGGAAGACGGGAGAGGTCTCTACGAGCAGTACTTC CASSLREDGRGLYEQYF
TRBD2 many TRBJ2-7 TRBV5-1 TGCGCCAGCAGCTTGGACCGGACTAGCGGGAGCTACGAGCAGTACTTC CASSLDRTSGSYEQYF
TRBD1 many TRBJ1-5 TRBV27 TGTGCCAGTGGACAGGGAAGAGGCAATCAGCCCCAGCATTTT CASGQGRGNQPQHF
- - TRBJ2-7 TRBV10-3 TGTGCCATCAGGGACGCAGGGACATCCTACGAGCAGTACTTC CAIRDAGTSYEQYF
- many TRBJ2-3 TRBV10-3 TGTGCCAGCAGTGAGTCGGTCAGGGCGGAGATCACAGATACGCAGTATTTT CASSESVRAEITDTQYF
- - TRBJ2-5 TRBV28 TGTGCCAGCAGTTTTACCTATTCAGGGGAGACCCAGTACTTC CASSFTYSGETQYF
- few TRBJ1-2 TRBV24-1 TGTGCCACCAGTGGCGGAAGTAGTGGCTACACCTTC CATSGGSSGYTF
- many TRBJ1-1 TRBV20-1 TGCAGTGCTAGAGTGAGGACCCCTGAAGCTTTCTTT CSARVRTPEAFF
TRBD1 - TRBJ2-1 TRBV5-1 TGCGCCAGCAGCTTGATTGGGACAGGGGGCTACAATGAGCAGTTCTTC CASSLIGTGGYNEQFF
- few TRBJ2-7 TRBV2 TGTGCCAGCAGGTGGGACGGAACCTACGAGCAGTACTTC CASRWDGTYEQYF
- few TRBJ2-3 TRBV6-1 TGTGCCAGCAACCGAGGGGGATTCCGCACAGATACGCAGTATTTT CASNRGGFRTDTQYF
- - TRBJ2-1 TRBV6-1 TGTGCCAGCTCCACGTTGGCGGGATCAACCAATGAGCAGTTCTTC CASSTLAGSTNEQFF
- - TRBJ2-3 TRBV11-2 TGTGCCAGCAGCTTCATTGGGGGCAACACAGATACGCAGTATTTT CASSFIGGNTDTQYF
TRBD2 many TRBJ2-7 TRBV25-1 TGTGCCAGCAGTGACCCTAGCGGGAGCTCCTACGAGCAGTACTTC CASSDPSGSSYEQYF
TRBD1 few TRBJ1-2 TRBV6-1 TGTGCCAGCAAGTGGGGCGTGGGACAGGTAGCTAACTATGGCTACACCTTC CASKWGVGQVANYGYTF
- few TRBJ2-7 TRBV4-3 TGCGCCAGCAGCCAAGATCGAGACGGAGACACTTTGTACTTC CASSQDRDGDTLYF
TRBD2 few TRBJ2-7 TRBV6-2/TRBV6-3 TGTGCCAGCAGTTACGGGGAGGGAGACTCCTACGAGCAGTACTTC CASSYGEGDSYEQYF
- few TRBJ2-1 TRBV27 TGTGCCACTACTGCCTACGTCGGGGAGCAGTTCTTC CATTAYVGEQFF
TRBD2 - TRBJ2-1 TRBV12-3/TRBV12-4 TGTGCCAGCAGTTTTACTGGACTAGAATTCGATGAGCAGTTCTTC CASSFTGLEFDEQFF
- - TRBJ2-4 TRBV6-5 TGTGCCAGCAGTTCTTCCCTTAGCCCCGGTGGGAAAAACATTCAGTACTTC CASSSSLSPGGKNIQYF
- - TRBJ2-1 TRBV15 TGTGCCACCAGCATAGAGGCCCAGGTGGGGAATGAGCAGTTCTTC CATSIEAQVGNEQFF
TRBD1 few TRBJ2-2 TRBV7-8 TGTGCCAGCAGCTTAGGGCCAGGGGGCGCAGACACCGGGGAGCTGTTTTTT CASSLGPGGADTGELFF
TRBD1 many TRBJ1-2 TRBV6-1 TGTGCCAGCAGCCGGGGACAGGGGATAGGCTACACCTTC CASSRGQGIGYTF
TRBD2 many TRBJ2-3 TRBV27 TGTGCCAGCAGTTTATCGTGGCGGGAGAGGGGCACAGATACGCAGTATTTT CASSLSWRERGTDTQYF
TRBD1 - TRBJ1-1 TRBV12-3/TRBV12-4 TGTGCCAGCAGTACCGGGACAGGGGCGCCGGGCACTGAAGCTTTCTTT CASSTGTGAPGTEAFF
TRBD2 - TRBJ2-7 TRBV2 TGTGCCACAATAGCGGGAGAGTATACCTACGAGCAGTACTTC CATIAGEYTYEQYF
TRBD1 few TRBJ1-2 TRBV7-2 TGTGCCAGCAGCTTATCGACAGGGGGCTATGGCTACACCTTC CASSLSTGGYGYTF
- - TRBJ2-3 TRBV7-8 TGTGCCAGCAGCAGCACCCGGGACTCCCCGGGTAGCACAGATACGCAGTATTTT CASSSTRDSPGSTDTQYF
TRBD1 - TRBJ2-7 TRBV6-1 TGTGCCAGCAGAGCCGGGACAGGACTTTACGAGCAGTACTTC CASRAGTGLYEQYF